The text below deals with one T cell receptor beta chain. Clones were read by immunoSEQ multiplex PCR, and TCRdb kept only the in-frame ones, dropping some. Of over 120,000 clones in the sample, 70% to 90% were seen once. CDR1 is SGHNT and CDR2 is YYREEE in the germline V gene (reference sequence). The ends were cut back, 0 bases at V and 4 bases at J, with 7 bases in the middle. The CDR3 spans 13 residues. These data are taken from a study of T cell responses to AZD1222 COVID-19 vaccine. The receptor was derived from an adult who received the MenACWY meningococcal vaccine as a control. The gene calls are TRBV5-4 and TRBJ1-2; D unclear. Sequences were derived from peripheral blood, sampled 28 days after the second dose of the MenACWY control vaccine. CDR3 nucleotides: TGTGCCAGCAGCTTGGTACGGGGCTATGGCTACACCTTC. This gives the protein CASSLVRGYGYTF.